This entry concerns a single T cell receptor beta chain. The data stem from a study of blood T cell repertoires in COVID-19. CDR3 length equals 13 residues. The V end was cut by 2 bases, the J end by 4 bases, with 10 bases between. Per germline, CDR1 SGHRS and CDR2 YFSETQ. The repertoire was sequenced with immunoSEQ multiplex PCR; TCRdb's copy has only in-frame clones and lacks some. Of about 240,000 clones listed, approximately 86% are singletons. J is TRBJ2-7 and V is TRBV5-1; D may be TRBD2 (5 bases). Sequenced input: PBMCs or T cells enriched from blood (not recorded which). This clonotype was obtained from a woman in her thirties or forties with acute COVID-19. CDR3 residues: CASSFSGNYEQYF. CDR3 DNA sequence: TGCGCCAGCAGCTTTTCGGGGAATTACGAGCAGTACTTC.